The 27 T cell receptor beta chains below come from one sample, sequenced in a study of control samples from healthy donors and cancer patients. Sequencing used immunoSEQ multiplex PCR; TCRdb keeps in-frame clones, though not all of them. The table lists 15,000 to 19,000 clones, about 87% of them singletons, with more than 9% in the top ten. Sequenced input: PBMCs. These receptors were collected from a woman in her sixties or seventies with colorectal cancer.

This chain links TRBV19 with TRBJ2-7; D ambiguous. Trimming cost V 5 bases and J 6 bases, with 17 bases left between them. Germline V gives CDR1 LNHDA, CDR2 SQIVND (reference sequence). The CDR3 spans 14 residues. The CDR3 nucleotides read TGTGCCAGTAGTCCCATCGGGTCCTTGGGCGAGCAGTACTTC. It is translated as CASSPIGSLGEQYF.

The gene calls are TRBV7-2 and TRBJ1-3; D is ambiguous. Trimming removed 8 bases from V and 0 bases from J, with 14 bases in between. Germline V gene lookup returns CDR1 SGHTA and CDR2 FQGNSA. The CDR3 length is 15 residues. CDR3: CASVSRSNSGNTIYF. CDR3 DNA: TGTGCCAGCGTATCCAGAAGCAACTCTGGAAACACCATATATTTT.

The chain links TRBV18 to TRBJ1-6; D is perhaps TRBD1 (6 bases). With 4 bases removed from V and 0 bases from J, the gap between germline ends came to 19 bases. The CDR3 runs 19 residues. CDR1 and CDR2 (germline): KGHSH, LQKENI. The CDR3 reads CASSQPGQWRSSYNSPLHF. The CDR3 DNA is TGTGCCAGCTCACAACCGGGACAATGGCGGAGCTCCTATAATTCACCCCTCCACTTT.

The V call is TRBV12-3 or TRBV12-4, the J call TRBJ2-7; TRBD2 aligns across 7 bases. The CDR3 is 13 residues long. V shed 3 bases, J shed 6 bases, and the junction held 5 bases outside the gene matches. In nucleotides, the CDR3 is TGTGCCAGCAGTTTTTTCGGACTAGGCGAGCAGTACTTC. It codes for CASSFFGLGEQYF.

CDR3 in amino acids: CASSPTGGTEAFF. CDR3 coding DNA: TGTGCCAGCAGTCCAACAGGGGGCACTGAAGCTTTCTTT. The chain couples TRBV6-5 to TRBJ1-1, with 8 bases identical to TRBD1. CDR1 MNHEY and CDR2 SVGAGI come from the germline V gene. The CDR3 is made up of 13 amino acids. With V trimmed by 5 bases and J by 4 bases, 3 bases remained unmatched.

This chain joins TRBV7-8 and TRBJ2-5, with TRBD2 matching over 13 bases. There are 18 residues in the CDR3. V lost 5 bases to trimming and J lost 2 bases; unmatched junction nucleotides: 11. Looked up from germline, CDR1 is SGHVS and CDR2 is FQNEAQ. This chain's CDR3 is CASSRTGLAGNFQETQYF. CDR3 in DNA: TGTGCCAGCAGCAGAACGGGACTAGCGGGGAACTTTCAAGAGACCCAGTACTTC.

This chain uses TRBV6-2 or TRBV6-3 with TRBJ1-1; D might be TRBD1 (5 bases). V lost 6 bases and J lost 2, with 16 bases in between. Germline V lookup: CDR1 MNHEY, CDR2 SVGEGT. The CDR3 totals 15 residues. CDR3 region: CASSSTGGVNTEAFF. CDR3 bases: TGTGCCAGCAGCTCCACGGGAGGGGTAAACACTGAAGCTTTCTTT.

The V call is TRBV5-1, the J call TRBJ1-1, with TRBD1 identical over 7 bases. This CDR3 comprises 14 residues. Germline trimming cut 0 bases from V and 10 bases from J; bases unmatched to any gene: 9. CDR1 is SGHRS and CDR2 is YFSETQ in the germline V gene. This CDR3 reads CASSLARETGSAFF. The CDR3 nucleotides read TGCGCCAGCAGCTTGGCAAGGGAGACAGGGTCAGCTTTCTTT.

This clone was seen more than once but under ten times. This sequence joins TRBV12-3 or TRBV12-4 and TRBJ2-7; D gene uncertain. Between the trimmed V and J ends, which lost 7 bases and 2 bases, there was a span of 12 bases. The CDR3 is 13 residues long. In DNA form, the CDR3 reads TGTGCCAGCAAAGGTTCAGTCACCTACGAGCAGTACTTC. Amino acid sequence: CASKGSVTYEQYF.

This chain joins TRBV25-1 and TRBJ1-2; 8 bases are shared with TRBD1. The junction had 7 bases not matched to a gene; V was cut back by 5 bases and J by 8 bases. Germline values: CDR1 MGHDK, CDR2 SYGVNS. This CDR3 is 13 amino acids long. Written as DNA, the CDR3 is TGTGCCAGCAGTCTGACAGGGGTCCGGGGCTACACCTTC. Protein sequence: CASSLTGVRGYTF.

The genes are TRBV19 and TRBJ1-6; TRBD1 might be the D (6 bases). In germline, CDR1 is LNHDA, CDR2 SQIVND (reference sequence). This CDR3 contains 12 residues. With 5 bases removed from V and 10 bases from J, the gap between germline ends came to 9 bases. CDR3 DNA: TGTGCCAGTAGTTACAGGGACTCACCCCTCCACTTT. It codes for CASSYRDSPLHF.

CDR3 amino acids: CASTATVASYEQYF. The CDR3 DNA is TGTGCCAGCACCGCGACAGTAGCCTCCTACGAGCAGTACTTC. The chain carries TRBV11-2 and TRBJ2-7, with D maybe TRBD1 (5 bases). This CDR3 is built from 14 residues. From germline, CDR1 is SGHAT and CDR2 FQNNGV. Trimming removed 7 bases at V and 0 bases at J, with 13 bases between.

CDR3 sequence: CASSSAGYTGELFF. The CDR3 nucleotides are TGCGCCAGCAGCTCAGCAGGTTACACCGGGGAGCTGTTTTTT. The chain links TRBV5-1 to TRBJ2-2; no definite D call. In germline, CDR1 is SGHRS, CDR2 YFSETQ. V was clipped by 3 bases and J by 3 bases, with 9 bases between them. This CDR3 contains 14 residues.

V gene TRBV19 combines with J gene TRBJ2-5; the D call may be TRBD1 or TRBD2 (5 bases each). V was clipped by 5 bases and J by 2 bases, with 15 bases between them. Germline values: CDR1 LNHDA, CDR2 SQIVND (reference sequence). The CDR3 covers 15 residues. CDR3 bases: TGTGCCAGTAGTCTTGGGACCGTATTACAAGAGACCCAGTACTTC. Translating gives CASSLGTVLQETQYF.

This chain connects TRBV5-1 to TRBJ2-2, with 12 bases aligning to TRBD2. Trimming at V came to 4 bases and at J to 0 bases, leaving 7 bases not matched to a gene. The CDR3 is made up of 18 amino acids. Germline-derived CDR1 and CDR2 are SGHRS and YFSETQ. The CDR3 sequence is CASSTTSGGLANTGELFF. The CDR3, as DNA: TGCGCCAGCAGCACGACTAGCGGGGGCCTCGCGAACACCGGGGAGCTGTTTTTT.

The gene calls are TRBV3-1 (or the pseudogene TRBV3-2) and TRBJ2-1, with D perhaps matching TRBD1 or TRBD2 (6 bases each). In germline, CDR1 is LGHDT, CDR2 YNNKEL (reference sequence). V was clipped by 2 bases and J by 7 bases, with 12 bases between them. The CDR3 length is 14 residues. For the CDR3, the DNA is TGTGCCAGCAGCCAAAGGGTAGGGGGGAATGAGCAGTTCTTC. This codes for CASSQRVGGNEQFF.

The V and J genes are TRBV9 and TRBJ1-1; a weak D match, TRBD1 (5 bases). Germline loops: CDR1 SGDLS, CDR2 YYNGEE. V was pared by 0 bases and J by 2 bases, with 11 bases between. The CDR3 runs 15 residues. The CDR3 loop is CASSVEGAGNTEAFF. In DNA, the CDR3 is TGTGCCAGCAGCGTAGAAGGGGCGGGAAACACTGAAGCTTTCTTT.

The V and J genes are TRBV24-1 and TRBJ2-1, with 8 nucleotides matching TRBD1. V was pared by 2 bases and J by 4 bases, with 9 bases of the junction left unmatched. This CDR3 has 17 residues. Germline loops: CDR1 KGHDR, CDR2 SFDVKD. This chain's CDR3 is CATSDSSGTGQYNEQFF. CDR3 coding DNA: TGTGCCACCAGTGATTCCTCCGGGACAGGACAGTACAATGAGCAGTTCTTC.

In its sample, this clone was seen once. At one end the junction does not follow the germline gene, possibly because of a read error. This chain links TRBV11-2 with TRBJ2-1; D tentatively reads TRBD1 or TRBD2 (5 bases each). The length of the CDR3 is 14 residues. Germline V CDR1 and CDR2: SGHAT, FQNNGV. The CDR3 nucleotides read TGTGCCAGCACCTTACGCGGGTTAGGGGATGAGCAGTTCTTC. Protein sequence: CASTLRGLGDEQFF.

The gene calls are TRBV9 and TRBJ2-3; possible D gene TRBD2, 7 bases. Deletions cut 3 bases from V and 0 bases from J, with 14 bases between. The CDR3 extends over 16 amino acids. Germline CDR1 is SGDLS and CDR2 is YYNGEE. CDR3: CASSAPGGASTDTQYF. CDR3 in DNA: TGTGCCAGCAGCGCACCTGGGGGGGCCAGCACAGATACGCAGTATTTT.

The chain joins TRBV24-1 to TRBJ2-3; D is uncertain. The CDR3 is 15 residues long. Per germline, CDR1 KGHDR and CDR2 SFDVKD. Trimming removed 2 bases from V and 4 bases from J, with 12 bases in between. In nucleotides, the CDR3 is TGTGCCACCAGTGATTGGACCGCCTCCCCAGATACGCAGTATTTT. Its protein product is CATSDWTASPDTQYF.

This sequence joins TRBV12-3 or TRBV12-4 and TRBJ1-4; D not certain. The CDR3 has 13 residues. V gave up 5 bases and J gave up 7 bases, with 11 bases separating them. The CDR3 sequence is CASSMGLGEKLFF. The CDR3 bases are TGTGCCAGCAGTATGGGTCTTGGTGAAAAACTGTTTTTT.

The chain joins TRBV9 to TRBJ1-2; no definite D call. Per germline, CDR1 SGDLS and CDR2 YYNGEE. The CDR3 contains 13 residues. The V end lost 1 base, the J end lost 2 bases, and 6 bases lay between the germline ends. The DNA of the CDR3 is TGTGCCAGCAGCGTAAGCGAAAACTATGGCTACACCTTC. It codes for CASSVSENYGYTF.

CDR3 amino acids: CAWSVHGARLRHYGYTF. The DNA of the CDR3 is TGTGCCTGGAGTGTACATGGGGCCAGATTGCGACACTATGGCTACACCTTC. The V and J genes are TRBV30 and TRBJ1-2, with D tentatively TRBD1 (5 bases). With 0 bases removed from V and 3 bases from J, the gap between germline ends came to 20 bases. The CDR3 spans 17 residues. Germline lookup yields CDR1 GTSNPN and CDR2 SVGIG (reference sequence).

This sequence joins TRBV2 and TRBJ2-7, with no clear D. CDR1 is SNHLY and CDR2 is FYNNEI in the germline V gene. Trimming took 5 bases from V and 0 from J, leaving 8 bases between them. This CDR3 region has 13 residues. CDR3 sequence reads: CASSIGYSYEQYF. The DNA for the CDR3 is TGTGCCAGCAGTATAGGATACTCCTACGAGCAGTACTTC. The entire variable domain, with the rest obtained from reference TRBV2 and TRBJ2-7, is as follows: EPEVTQTPSHQVTQMGQEVILRCVPISNHLYFYWYRQILGQKVEFLVSFYNNEISEKSEIFDDQFSVERPDGSNFTLKIRSTKLEDSAMYFCASSIGYSYEQYFGPGTRLTVT.

The CDR3 loop reads CASSVEAGGPRQQYF. The CDR3 DNA is TGTGCCAGCAGCGTAGAAGCCGGAGGGCCCCGGCAGCAGTACTTC. This chain joins TRBV9 and TRBJ2-7; D perhaps matches TRBD2 (6 bases). Trimming cost V 0 bases and J 8 bases, with 18 bases left between them. This CDR3 region has 15 residues. The V gene's germline CDR1 is SGDLS and CDR2 YYNGEE.

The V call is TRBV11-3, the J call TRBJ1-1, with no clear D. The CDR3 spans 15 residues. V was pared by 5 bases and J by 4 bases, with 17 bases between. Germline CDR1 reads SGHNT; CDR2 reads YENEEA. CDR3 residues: CASSPTNGVGTEAFF. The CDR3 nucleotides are TGTGCCAGCAGCCCCACCAACGGGGTAGGCACTGAAGCTTTCTTT. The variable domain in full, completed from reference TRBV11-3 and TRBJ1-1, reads EAGVVQSPRYKIIEKKQPVAFWCNPISGHNTLYWYLQNLGQGPELLIRYENEEAVDDSQLPKDRFSAERLKGVDSTLKIQPAELGDSAVYLCASSPTNGVGTEAFFGQGTRLTVV.